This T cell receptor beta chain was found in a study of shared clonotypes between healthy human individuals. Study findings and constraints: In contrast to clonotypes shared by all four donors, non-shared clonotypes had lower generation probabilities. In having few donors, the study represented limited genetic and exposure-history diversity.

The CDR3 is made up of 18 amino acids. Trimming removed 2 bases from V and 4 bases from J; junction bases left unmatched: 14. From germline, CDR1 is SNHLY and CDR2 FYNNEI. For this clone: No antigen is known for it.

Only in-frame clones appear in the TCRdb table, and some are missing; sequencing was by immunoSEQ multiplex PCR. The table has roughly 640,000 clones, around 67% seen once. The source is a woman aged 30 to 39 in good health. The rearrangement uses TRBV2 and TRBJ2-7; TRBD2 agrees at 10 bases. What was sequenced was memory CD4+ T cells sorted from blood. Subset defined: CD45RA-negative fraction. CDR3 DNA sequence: TGTGCCAGCAGTGAAACCCGAGGTAGCGGGGGGCAGAGGTACGAGCAGTACTTC. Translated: CASSETRGSGGQRYEQYF.